The 5 T cell receptor beta chains below come from one sample, sequenced in a study of somatic mutations in cytotoxic T cells in rheumatoid arthritis. Sequencing was performed with immunoSEQ multiplex PCR; in TCRdb, only in-frame clones are kept and a portion is missing. Among about 5,500 clones listed, 70% to 85% were seen once. The sequenced sample was CD8+ T cells sorted from blood. The receptor set was obtained from a woman aged 50 to 65 with rheumatoid arthritis.

The chain links TRBV11-3 to TRBJ1-2; D is undetermined. The CDR3 runs to 15 residues. Germline loops: CDR1 SGHNT, CDR2 YENEEA. V dropped 3 bases and J dropped 2 bases, with 13 bases sitting between them. In DNA, the CDR3 is TGTGCCAGCAGCTTTGGCTCAGGATCCAACTATGGCTACACCTTC. Amino acids: CASSFGSGSNYGYTF. The whole variable domain, remainder taken from reference TRBV11-3 and TRBJ1-2, is EAGVVQSPRYKIIEKKQPVAFWCNPISGHNTLYWYLQNLGQGPELLIRYENEEAVDDSQLPKDRFSAERLKGVDSTLKIQPAELGDSAVYLCASSFGSGSNYGYTFGSGTRLTVV.

The chain couples TRBV19 to TRBJ2-1, with TRBD1 matching 7 bases. The CDR3 sequence is 16 residues long. The J segment lost 3 bases and the V segment lost 4 bases, leaving 9 bases of the junction unmatched. From germline, CDR1 is LNHDA and CDR2 SQIVND (reference sequence). Here the CDR3 DNA reads TGTGCCAGTAGTACATCCGGGACAGTCGTCTACAATGAGCAGTTCTTC. As protein: CASSTSGTVVYNEQFF.

The chain recombines TRBV2 with TRBJ2-7; 9 bases map to TRBD2. The CDR3 runs to 14 residues. Germline V gene sequence: CDR1 SNHLY, CDR2 FYNNEI. V shed 9 bases and J 0 bases; nucleotides not matched to a gene: 6. CDR3 DNA: TGTGCCAGGGGGCTAGCGGGACCCTCCTACGAGCAGTACTTC. This sequence encodes CARGLAGPSYEQYF.

The table lists this clone with a count of one. This sequence joins TRBV11-3 and TRBJ2-1; 11 bases map to TRBD2. The CDR3 covers 15 residues. CDR1 is SGHNT and CDR2 is YENEEA in the germline V gene. V trimming: 5 bases; J trimming: 7 bases; junction bases outside the gene matches: 7. As DNA, the CDR3 is TGTGCCAGCAGCATTAGCGGGGGGGCGGGTAATGAGCAGTTCTTC. This translates into CASSISGGAGNEQFF.

The chain links TRBV9 to TRBJ1-1; TRBD1 matches 9 bases. V was clipped by 4 bases and J by 5 bases; unmatched bases: 6. The CDR3 extends over 14 amino acids. In germline, CDR1 is SGDLS, CDR2 YYNGEE. This CDR3 is CASSLIDRGTEAFF. In DNA, the CDR3 is TGTGCCAGCAGCTTAATCGACAGGGGGACTGAAGCTTTCTTT.